One and the same sample provided the 28 T cell receptor beta chains below, sequenced in a study of identical twins. One entry per CDR3 protein results from TCRdb running MiXCR on the 5' RACE reads. The sample records about 1.7 million distinct CDR3 sequences, roughly 35% being singletons. The sequenced material came from cord blood. The receptors were sampled from a newborn girl in good health.

This chain connects TRBV28 to TRBJ1-4, with 9 nucleotides matching TRBD1. Germline V CDR1 and CDR2: MDHEN, SYDVKM. The CDR3 spans 14 residues. V lost 6 bases and J lost 5; bases outside the gene matches: 4. This chain's CDR3 is CASRWDRENEKLFF. Written as DNA, the CDR3 is TGTGCCAGCAGATGGGACAGGGAGAATGAAAAACTGTTTTTT. Using reference TRBV28 and TRBJ1-4 for the parts outside the CDR3, the full variable domain is DVKVTQSSRYLVKRTGEKVFLECVQDMDHENMFWYRQDPGLGLRLIYFSYDVKMKEKGDIPEGYSVSREKKERFSLILESASTNQTSMYLCASRWDRENEKLFFGSGTQLSVL.

This clonotype is a singleton in its sample. The V call is TRBV18, the J call TRBJ2-1; 8 nucleotides line up with TRBD2. V lost 3 bases to trimming and J lost 0 bases; unmatched junction nucleotides: 7. The germline V gene encodes CDR1 KGHSH and CDR2 LQKENI. The CDR3 sequence is 17 residues long. The CDR3 DNA follows: TGTGCCAGCTCACCCTGGACTAGCACAAACTCCTACAATGAGCAGTTCTTC. Residues: CASSPWTSTNSYNEQFF.

This clonotype was counted once. This chain joins TRBV6-2 or TRBV6-3 and TRBJ1-1; the D is unclear. With 2 bases removed from V and 7 bases from J, the gap between germline ends came to 14 bases. Germline loops: CDR1 MNHEY, CDR2 SVGEGT. The CDR3 length is 14 residues. CDR3 residues: CASSYGSRWGEAFF. DNA for the CDR3: TGTGCCAGCAGTTACGGTAGCAGATGGGGTGAAGCTTTCTTT.

The chain recombines TRBV18 with TRBJ2-1, with 7 bases that match TRBD2. With 1 base clipped from V and 9 bases from J, the junction kept 6 bases outside the gene matches. This CDR3 region has 14 residues. Germline loops: CDR1 KGHSH, CDR2 LQKENI. The chain's CDR3 is CASSPQGSSGEQFF. The CDR3 bases are TGTGCCAGCTCACCACAGGGGTCTAGCGGTGAGCAGTTCTTC.

This chain joins TRBV9 and TRBJ2-3; 8 bases map to TRBD2. Trimming took 4 bases from V and 2 from J; bases not matched to a gene: 6. The CDR3 covers 15 residues. The V gene's germline CDR1 is SGDLS and CDR2 YYNGEE. DNA of the CDR3: TGTGCCAGCAGCCCAGCGGGGGCGCTCACAGATACGCAGTATTTT. Protein sequence: CASSPAGALTDTQYF.

On this clonotype itself: One junction end does not reproduce the germline sequence, and a read error may be involved. V gene TRBV2 combines with J gene TRBJ2-2, with unresolved D. This CDR3 has 12 amino acids. Germline V CDR1 and CDR2: SNHLY, FYNNEI. The CDR3 sequence: CASSESTEELFF. CDR3 DNA: TGTGCCAGCAGTGAAAGCACCGAGGAGCTGTTTTTT.

The V gene is TRBV6-5, the J gene TRBJ1-3, with 9 bases identical to TRBD1. The CDR3 runs 16 residues. Trimming removed 5 bases from V and 7 bases from J; junction bases left unmatched: 12. CDR1 is MNHEY, CDR2 SVGAGI, per germline. The CDR3: CASSRRPGQGLNTIYF. CDR3 bases: TGTGCCAGCAGTAGACGACCGGGACAGGGTCTTAACACCATATATTTT.

This chain connects TRBV6-5 to TRBJ1-5; the D gene is possibly TRBD1 (5 bases). This CDR3 contains 15 residues. Germline CDR1 and CDR2: MNHEY and SVGAGI. V was pared by 5 bases and J by 6 bases, with 17 bases between. In DNA, the CDR3 is TGTGCCAGCAGTCCCTACGGCAGGGTTACTCAGCCCCAGCATTTT. Protein: CASSPYGRVTQPQHF.

This clonotype was observed a handful of times. The chain links TRBV24-1 to TRBJ2-5, with 8 bases matching TRBD1. V was pared by 3 bases and J by 4 bases, with 3 bases of the junction left unmatched. The CDR3 is 14 residues long. CDR1 KGHDR and CDR2 SFDVKD come from the germline V gene. DNA for the CDR3: TGTGCCACCAGTGATCAGGGGGCTGGAGAGACCCAGTACTTC. Translating gives CATSDQGAGETQYF.

The chain employs TRBV12-3 or TRBV12-4 and TRBJ1-5, with 8 bases aligning to TRBD1. V lost 6 bases, J lost 0 bases, and 7 bases stayed unmatched. The CDR3 length is 16 residues. In DNA, the CDR3 is TGTGCCAGCAGCCGTGGACAGGGAGATAGCAATCAGCCCCAGCATTTT. Translated: CASSRGQGDSNQPQHF.

The chain links TRBV28 to TRBJ2-2; possible D gene TRBD1, 5 bases. The CDR3 loop spans 15 amino acids. Per the germline V gene, CDR1 is MDHEN and CDR2 is SYDVKM. The V gene lost 2 bases and the J gene lost 0 bases, with 7 bases spanning the gap. CDR3 sequence: CASSLGHANTGELFF. The CDR3 DNA reads as TGTGCCAGCAGTTTAGGACACGCGAACACCGGGGAGCTGTTTTTT.

The chain links TRBV5-1 to TRBJ2-2, with 8 nucleotides matching TRBD1. Looked up from germline, CDR1 is SGHRS and CDR2 is YFSETQ. The CDR3 has 16 residues. The V gene end was trimmed by 5 bases and the J gene end by 0 bases; junction bases not matched to a gene: 6. The CDR3 DNA follows: TGCGCCAGCAGAGGACAGGGACTGACGAACACCGGGGAGCTGTTTTTT. Its translation is CASRGQGLTNTGELFF.

This clonotype occurred a few times. The V call is TRBV25-1, the J call TRBJ2-5, with 8 positions matching TRBD2. The germline V gene encodes CDR1 MGHDK and CDR2 SYGVNS. The CDR3 spans 15 residues. V was pared by 5 bases and J by 5 bases, with 10 bases of the junction left unmatched. For the CDR3, the DNA is TGTGCCAGCAGTATAGCGGGGCTTGGTAGGGAGACCCAGTACTTC. It encodes CASSIAGLGRETQYF.

The rearrangement joins TRBV20-1 to TRBJ2-1; 7 nucleotides line up with TRBD2. CDR1 and CDR2 (germline): DFQATT, SNEGSKA (reference sequence). The ends lost 6 bases at V and 4 bases at J; junction bases unmatched: 12. The CDR3 loop spans 15 amino acids. The CDR3 loop reads CSATKGTTDYNEQFF. The CDR3 DNA follows: TGCAGTGCCACCAAAGGGACTACAGATTACAATGAGCAGTTCTTC.

The chain is built from TRBV20-1 and TRBJ2-7, with 11 bases fitting TRBD2. V lost 8 bases, J lost 0 bases, and 12 bases stayed unmatched. Germline V gene lookup returns CDR1 DFQATT and CDR2 SNEGSKA (reference sequence). This CDR3 comprises 16 residues. CDR3 sequence (DNA): TGCAGTCCAACTAGCGGGGGCCCACTTAGCTCCTACGAGCAGTACTTC. Translated: CSPTSGGPLSSYEQYF.

The chain joins TRBV20-1 to TRBJ2-7; TRBD1 matches 7 bases. The V segment lost 1 base and the J segment 2 bases; nucleotides outside the gene matches: 8. The germline V gene encodes CDR1 DFQATT and CDR2 SNEGSKA (reference sequence). The CDR3 length is 15 residues. Here the CDR3 reads CSARVARTGPYEQYF. The CDR3 DNA follows: TGCAGTGCTAGAGTGGCAAGGACAGGCCCCTACGAGCAGTACTTC.

The CDR3 DNA reads as TGTGCCAGCAGTCGCTTCGCCGTTGGGGCCAACGTCCTGACTTTC. Amino acids: CASSRFAVGANVLTF. The chain uses TRBV12-3 or TRBV12-4 and TRBJ2-6; no definite D call. This CDR3 is 15 amino acids long. Trimming stripped 5 bases from V and 3 bases from J, with 11 bases between.

This clonotype has a handful of counts. The V call is TRBV4-1, the J call TRBJ2-1, with 7 bases identical to TRBD2. CDR3 size: 18 residues. V lost 1 base, J lost 2 bases, and 11 bases stayed unmatched. Germline lookup yields CDR1 MGHRA and CDR2 YSYEKL. The CDR3 nucleotides read TGCGCCAGCAGCCAAGCGGGAGGTCTTGGGGAAACCTACAATGAGCAGTTCTTC. Protein sequence: CASSQAGGLGETYNEQFF.

The chain uses TRBV4-1 and TRBJ2-3, with TRBD2 matching over 9 bases. Germline trimming cut 6 bases from V and 0 bases from J; bases unmatched to any gene: 16. Germline lookup yields CDR1 MGHRA and CDR2 YSYEKL. The CDR3 length is 19 residues. As DNA, the CDR3 is TGCGCCAGCAGGTTCTCGGTTTGGCTAGCGGGATTGAGCACAGATACGCAGTATTTT. Translating it yields CASRFSVWLAGLSTDTQYF.

Turning to this clonotype: A much more abundant neighbour one base away suggests this may be a read error. V gene TRBV3-1 combines with J gene TRBJ2-7; D possibly uses TRBD1 or TRBD2 (5 bases each). The CDR3 contains 12 residues. Per germline, CDR1 LGHDT and CDR2 YNNKEL (reference sequence). V gave up 3 bases and J gave up 8 bases, with 11 bases separating them. The CDR3 sequence: CASSQNGGKQYF. DNA of the CDR3: TGTGCCAGCAGCCAGAATGGGGGTAAGCAGTACTTC.

This clonotype was detected a few times. This rearrangement joins TRBV5-1 to TRBJ1-1; 7 positions match TRBD1. Germline CDR1 and CDR2: SGHRS and YFSETQ. The V and J ends lost 0 bases and 6 bases, in that order; junction bases with no gene match: 8. This CDR3 comprises 15 residues. The CDR3, as DNA: TGCGCCAGCAGCTTGGAGTCAGGGGGGTTCTCTGAAGCTTTCTTT. Protein sequence: CASSLESGGFSEAFF.

This chain connects TRBV20-1 to TRBJ2-7; TRBD1 might be the D (6 bases). The length of the CDR3 is 13 residues. Germline values: CDR1 DFQATT, CDR2 SNEGSKA (reference sequence). V was pared by 3 bases and J by 5 bases, with 14 bases between. Here the CDR3 reads CSASRDISNEQYF. Written as DNA, the CDR3 is TGCAGTGCTAGCCGGGACATTTCAAACGAGCAGTACTTC.

This clonotype has a count of ten or more. The chain couples TRBV28 to TRBJ2-1, with a weak D call TRBD2 (5 bases). CDR3 length: 14 residues. The V and J ends lost 5 bases and 8 bases respectively, with 16 bases between them. Germline loops: CDR1 MDHEN, CDR2 SYDVKM. In DNA form, the CDR3 reads TGTGCCAGCAGTACCTACGGCCACGGGGATGAGCAGTTCTTC. Its translation is CASSTYGHGDEQFF.

This clonotype was detected many times. V usage is TRBV29-1 and J usage is TRBJ2-5; no clear D gene. The CDR3 is 12 residues long. Trimming left V 8 bases short and J 5 bases short, with 15 bases between. Germline V gives CDR1 SQVTM, CDR2 ANQGSEA. CDR3 DNA sequence: TGCAGCCCCACAAACCGTGGGGAGACCCAGTACTTC. Protein sequence: CSPTNRGETQYF.

This clonotype showed up many times. The chain couples TRBV20-1 to TRBJ1-2; no firm D call. V gave up 3 bases and J gave up 3 bases, with 41 bases separating them. CDR1 is DFQATT and CDR2 is SNEGSKA in the germline V gene (reference sequence). The CDR3 spans 23 residues. CDR3 in DNA: TGCAGTGCTAGGGTCCCGTCTAGGGAATTTAAGTGGTACGGAGCGCGGTTAGACTATGGCTACACCTTC. Protein: CSARVPSREFKWYGARLDYGYTF.

The chain uses TRBV13 and TRBJ2-2, with unresolved D. The ends were cut back, 1 base at V and 2 bases at J, with 11 bases in the middle. This CDR3 has 16 amino acids. CDR1 and CDR2 (germline): PRHDT, FYEKMQ (reference sequence). CDR3 bases: TGTGCCAGCAGCTTAGTACGGCTAGTCAACACCGGGGAGCTGTTTTTT. The encoded protein is CASSLVRLVNTGELFF.

With regard to this clonotype: This may be a read error: a much more frequent sequence differs by one nucleotide. This chain connects TRBV7-2 to TRBJ2-3; weak D call: TRBD2 (6 bases). V was trimmed by 1 base and J by 0 bases, leaving 11 bases between them. The CDR3 loop spans 16 amino acids. In germline, CDR1 is SGHTA, CDR2 FQGNSA. The CDR3 DNA sequence: TGTGCCAGCAGCTTAGAGCTAGCGCCTAGCACAGATACGCAGTATTTT. Translation gives CASSLELAPSTDTQYF.

This clonotype has only a few counts. This chain joins TRBV7-2 and TRBJ2-7; 10 bases align to TRBD2. CDR3 length equals 18 residues. J was trimmed by 5 bases and V by 2 bases; bases with no gene match: 15. The germline V gene encodes CDR1 SGHTA and CDR2 FQGNSA. CDR3 residues: CASSLSVLAGAFSHEQYF. The DNA of the CDR3 is TGTGCCAGCAGCTTATCGGTTCTAGCGGGAGCCTTTTCCCACGAGCAGTACTTC.